This TCR beta chain originates from a study of OX40 agonist ivuxolimab in advanced cancers. In the study overall: Partial responses were observed in three patients, of whom one had hepatocellular carcinoma and two had cutaneous melanoma. Broader study findings: The antigen specificity of the peripheral T cells (those that were expanded) was not determined.

Method: immunoSEQ multiplex PCR; TCRdb's copy keeps in-frame clones and lacks some. The sample lists roughly 37,000 clones; about 70% were seen once. Systemic immunosuppression or autoimmune disease history was grounds to exclude patients. Blood was sampled at baseline, cycle 4 day 1, and cycle 7 day 1. A note on this clone: The antigen remains undetermined.

CDR3 length: 15 amino acids. Trimming took off 3 bases at V and 7 bases at J, with 16 bases between the two ends. Per the germline V gene, CDR1 is SEHNR and CDR2 is FQNEAQ (reference sequence). This clonotype originated in an adult with an advanced solid tumor such as melanoma, head and neck, liver or kidney cancer. The sequences come from CD4+ or CD8+ T cells sorted from blood, collected in a trial of the OX40 agonist ivuxolimab. The chain recombines TRBV7-9 with TRBJ1-3; a possible D gene is TRBD1 (5 bases). The chain's CDR3 is CASSFLGQGRNTIYF. The CDR3, as DNA: TGTGCCAGCAGCTTTCTGGGGCAGGGCCGTAACACCATATATTTT.